These 17 T cell receptor beta chains were all obtained from the same sample, sequenced in a study of neurological immune-mediated disorders. MiXCR, run by TCRdb on the 5' RACE reads, gives a single entry per CDR3 protein. Of tens of thousands of distinct CDR3 sequences in the sample, 3.5% to 4% were seen once. The specimen sequenced was CD4+ T cells from blood. These receptors all stem from a woman in her thirties or forties with multiple sclerosis.

This clonotype showed up many times. The chain carries TRBV20-1 and TRBJ2-1, with a tentative D call TRBD2 (5 bases). CDR3 length: 14 residues. Germline V gene sequence: CDR1 DFQATT, CDR2 SNEGSKA (reference sequence). Deletions cut 1 base from V and 0 bases from J, with 7 bases between. Here the CDR3 reads CSARVATSYNEQFF. The CDR3 DNA reads TGCAGTGCTAGAGTAGCGACCTCCTACAATGAGCAGTTCTTC.

V gene TRBV19 combines with J gene TRBJ1-1, with 8 bases lining up with TRBD1. CDR1 is LNHDA and CDR2 is SQIVND in the germline V gene (reference sequence). The CDR3 runs to 15 residues. With 5 bases clipped from V and 2 bases from J, the junction kept 7 bases outside the gene matches. The CDR3 loop is CASSPWTGLNTEAFF. In nucleotides, the CDR3 is TGTGCCAGTAGTCCATGGACAGGGCTTAACACTGAAGCTTTCTTT.

This clonotype was picked up many times. The chain combines TRBV12-3 or TRBV12-4 with TRBJ2-3; D perhaps matches TRBD2 (6 bases). CDR3 size: 17 residues. Trimming took off 3 bases at V and 2 bases at J, with 18 bases between the two ends. In DNA form, the CDR3 reads TGTGCCAGCAGTTTGAACTTGGGCGCGGGGACCACAGATACGCAGTATTTT. It codes for CASSLNLGAGTTDTQYF.

This clonotype was found many times. The V call is TRBV5-1, the J call TRBJ2-1; D unclear. The V gene's germline CDR1 is SGHRS and CDR2 YFSETQ. V gave up 0 bases and J gave up 4 bases, with 8 bases separating them. CDR3 length equals 14 residues. CDR3 nucleotides: TGCGCCAGCAGCTTGGCCTCGGAATACAATGAGCAGTTCTTC. Its protein is CASSLASEYNEQFF.

The sample holds many counts of this clonotype. V is TRBV20-1 and J is TRBJ2-2; unclear D gene. The CDR3 totals 14 residues. The germline V gene encodes CDR1 DFQATT and CDR2 SNEGSKA (reference sequence). Trimming pared 1 base from V and 4 bases from J, leaving 10 bases between. The CDR3 DNA sequence: TGCAGTGCTAGAGGAGCCGGACCCACCGGGGAGCTGTTTTTT. Translated, it gives CSARGAGPTGELFF.

This clonotype was counted many times. This CDR3 is CASSPRGPGANVLTF. Written as DNA, the CDR3 is TGTGCCAGCAGCCCCCGGGGGCCTGGGGCCAACGTCCTGACTTTC. J is TRBJ2-6 and V is TRBV5-6; either TRBD1 or TRBD2 may fit D (6 bases each). CDR1 is SGHDT and CDR2 is YYEEEE in the germline V gene. V was pared by 4 bases and J by 2 bases, with 10 bases between. CDR3 length: 15 residues.

This clonotype has at least ten counts. The chain recombines TRBV7-9 with TRBJ2-1, with 7 positions matching TRBD2. This CDR3 has 11 residues. Looked up from germline, CDR1 is SEHNR and CDR2 is FQNEAQ (reference sequence). V trimming: 3 bases; J trimming: 12 bases; junction bases outside the gene matches: 2. The CDR3 coding sequence is TGTGCCAGCAGCTTTACGGGGGGGCAGTTCTTC. Amino acids: CASSFTGGQFF.

Worth noting for this clonotype: The junction does not match germline at one end; this may be a read error. The rearrangement links TRBV5-1 to TRBJ1-1, with D perhaps TRBD1 (5 bases). The CDR3 extends over 15 amino acids. Germline V gives CDR1 SGHRS, CDR2 YFSETQ. CDR3 residues: CANSQRDPGNTEAFF. The CDR3 DNA sequence: TGCGCCAACAGCCAAAGGGACCCAGGGAACACTGAAGCTTTCTTT.

There are many counts of this clonotype. CDR3 bases: TGTGCCAGCAGTTCCGTCAGTAGCGGGGGGTCTCGCAAAAACATTCAGTACTTC. This gives the protein CASSSVSSGGSRKNIQYF. The chain employs TRBV3-1 and TRBJ2-4, with 10 bases identical to TRBD2. The V segment lost 6 bases and the J segment 3 bases; nucleotides outside the gene matches: 14. This CDR3 region has 18 residues. Per the germline V gene, CDR1 is LGHDT and CDR2 is YNNKEL (reference sequence).

This clonotype showed up many times. The gene calls are TRBV5-6 and TRBJ1-2, with D perhaps TRBD1 (5 bases). V was trimmed by 0 bases and J by 7 bases, leaving 16 bases between them. Per the germline V gene, CDR1 is SGHDT and CDR2 is YYEEEE. The length of the CDR3 is 15 residues. This CDR3 reads CASSLGPGYTGGYTF. The DNA for the CDR3 is TGTGCCAGCAGCTTGGGCCCAGGGTACACAGGTGGCTACACCTTC.

In this sample, this clonotype turned up many times. The chain joins TRBV7-2 to TRBJ1-1; 7 bases are a match to TRBD1. This CDR3 has 16 residues. The junction had 12 bases not matched to a gene; V was cut back by 5 bases and J by 3 bases. CDR1 is SGHTA, CDR2 FQGNSA, per germline. CDR3 residues: CASSQQGQWGYTEAFF. The DNA for the CDR3 is TGTGCCAGCAGCCAGCAGGGACAGTGGGGTTACACTGAAGCTTTCTTT.

This clonotype was recorded at least ten times. The chain has TRBV5-1 and TRBJ1-1; D remains unclear. V shed 4 bases and J shed 1 base, with 14 bases lying between them. CDR1 and CDR2 from the germline V gene are SGHRS and YFSETQ. The CDR3 is made up of 15 amino acids. The CDR3 spells CASSTDRSGNTEAFF. CDR3 sequence (DNA): TGCGCCAGCAGCACTGATCGCAGTGGGAACACTGAAGCTTTCTTT.

This clonotype has a count of ten or more. The rearrangement uses TRBV4-1 and TRBJ1-5; TRBD1 agrees at 10 bases. V shed 2 bases and J 7 bases; nucleotides not matched to a gene: 8. The CDR3 totals 16 residues. Germline CDR1 is MGHRA and CDR2 is YSYEKL. CDR3 DNA: TGCGCCAGCAGCCAACCCCGACAGGGGGCGAGGCAGCCCCAGCATTTT. Protein: CASSQPRQGARQPQHF.

Ten or more counts support this clonotype. The chain couples TRBV20-1 to TRBJ2-3, with a possible D match to TRBD2 (6 bases). The CDR3 extends over 16 amino acids. From germline, CDR1 is DFQATT and CDR2 SNEGSKA (reference sequence). The V end was cut by 5 bases, the J end by 2 bases, with 20 bases between. CDR3 sequence: CSAQPRISGHTDTQYF. Written as DNA, the CDR3 is TGCAGTGCTCAACCCCGGATTAGCGGCCACACAGATACGCAGTATTTT.

This clonotype was detected many times. The chain carries TRBV9 and TRBJ2-1; D gene uncertain. In germline, CDR1 is SGDLS, CDR2 YYNGEE. Deletions cut 0 bases from V and 10 bases from J, with 11 bases between. The CDR3 sequence is 13 residues long. DNA of the CDR3: TGTGCCAGCAGCGTAGGTCCGGATCTAGAGCAGTTCTTC. Translation gives CASSVGPDLEQFF.

This clonotype appeared many times. The CDR3 DNA is TGTGCCAGCAGTTACAGCGGCCTGGACAGTTACGAGCAGTACTTC. Translation gives CASSYSGLDSYEQYF. The chain joins TRBV6-5 to TRBJ2-7, with D possibly being TRBD1 (6 bases). The CDR3 consists of 15 residues. Germline V gene sequence: CDR1 MNHEY, CDR2 SVGAGI. V was cut by 2 bases and J by 4 bases, with 15 bases left in between.

This clonotype was counted ten times or more. The chain carries TRBV6-6 and TRBJ1-4; D is uncertain. Germline V gives CDR1 MNHNY, CDR2 SVGAGI (reference sequence). This CDR3 is 13 amino acids long. V dropped 8 bases and J dropped 5 bases, with 12 bases sitting between them. CDR3 sequence (DNA): TGTGCCAGCGATACGGGATCGAATGAAAAACTGTTTTTT. It specifies CASDTGSNEKLFF.